This TCR beta chain was found in a study of neurological immune-mediated disorders. Germline V gene data show CDR1 as DFQATT and CDR2 as SNEGSKA (reference sequence). CDR3 size: 12 residues. V gave up 6 bases and J gave up 8 bases, with 14 bases separating them. The sample holds many counts of this clonotype. The antigen is undetermined. Study-wide results and caveats: HTLV-1-associated myelopathy led in TCR clonal expansion, while multiple sclerosis ranked lowest, below healthy controls. Private repertoires in all groups were suggested, as expanded clones shared no CDR3 amino acid sequences across subjects.

Using its own MiXCR run on the 5' RACE reads, TCRdb lists one record per CDR3 protein. The data show some 26,000 distinct CDR3 sequences, just over 6.5% seen once. This clonotype was sampled from a woman between 50 and 59 years old in good health. The sample comprised PBMCs. This chain links TRBV20-1 with TRBJ2-1; D perhaps matches TRBD2 (5 bases). The CDR3 reads CSARTPPYEQFF. DNA for the CDR3: TGCAGTGCCAGGACTCCCCCTTATGAGCAGTTCTTC.